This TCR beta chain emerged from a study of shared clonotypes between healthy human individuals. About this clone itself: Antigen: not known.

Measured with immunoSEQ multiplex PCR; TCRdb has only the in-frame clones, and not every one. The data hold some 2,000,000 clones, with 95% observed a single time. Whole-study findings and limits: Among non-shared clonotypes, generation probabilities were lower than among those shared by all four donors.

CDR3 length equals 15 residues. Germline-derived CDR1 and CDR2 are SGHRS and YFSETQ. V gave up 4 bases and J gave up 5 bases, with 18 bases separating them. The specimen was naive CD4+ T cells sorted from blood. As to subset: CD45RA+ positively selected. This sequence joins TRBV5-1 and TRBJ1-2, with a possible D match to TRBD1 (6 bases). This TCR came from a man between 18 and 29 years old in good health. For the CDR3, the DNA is TGCGCCAGCAGCCCCGGGACACTTTTGGGGTATGGCTACACCTTC. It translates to CASSPGTLLGYGYTF.